The T cell receptor (beta chain) described here comes from a study of T cells after yellow fever vaccination (dated by TCRdb to between 2018 and 2020). A note on the overall study: The SMART-Seq v4 Ultra Low Input RNA kit was used to prepare libraries from fractions with low cell numbers. Bulk TCR alpha and beta repertoires were sequenced longitudinally to track T-cell clones before and after primary and booster YFV17D yellow fever vaccination. Two healthy male donors, one aged 18 to 30 and one aged 30 to 39 years, were included in the cohort. Blood was drawn at multiple timepoints before and after primary and secondary immunization, with bulk PBMC replicates and cell subsets isolated.

TCR cDNA was synthesized by 5'RACE template switching, through which a universal primer site and unique molecular identifiers were introduced. Priming for cDNA synthesis came from both the TCR alpha and TCR beta constant segments. Library amplification involved two PCR steps, and the second step added sample barcodes and sequencing adapters. Sequencing of libraries was performed on Illumina HiSeq 2500 (2x100 bp) or NovaSeq (2x150 bp). Regarding the original processing steps: MIGEC handled demultiplexing of reads and collapsing into UMI consensus sequences, while MiXCR performed V(D)J alignment. Vaccine-responding clonotypes were identified with edgeR using replicate PBMC samples, with FDR below 0.01 and a log2 fold change above 5 up to day 15 being required. Each bulk clonotype was labeled CD4 or CD8 based on which sequenced repertoire, CD4 or CD8, contained the clonotype at higher abundance. TCRdb handled the public reads itself, with Q25 trimming in fastp and clone calling in MiXCR, and kept productive beta chains. Duplicate CDR3 protein sequences are folded into a single record with the most common DNA and genes. The V and J calls come from TCRdb's annotation, not from the publication. The sample table records under 400,000 distinct CDR3 sequences; 11% of these occur just once. The ten largest clones take up roughly 18% of the sample.

Via the germline V gene, CDR1 is SGHVS and CDR2 FNYEAQ. The V end loses 2 bases and the J end loses 6 bases, and a stretch of 8 bases separates them. From its cysteine to its valine, the CDR3 spans 12 amino acids. The retained sequence is limited to the CDR3, 36 bases, with the frame set at the first base. What the treatment or condition label conveys for this sample: live attenuated yellow fever vaccine strain. At every blood-draw timepoint, two biological replicates of bulk PBMCs were collected. PBMCs were isolated from peripheral blood using a standard Ficoll-Paque protocol. TriZol was used to extract RNA from bulk PBMCs, CD4 and CD8 fractions, and dextramer-positive and dextramer-negative fractions. In regard to this clonotype: What this receptor recognizes is not known. One base away there is no much larger clone; base qualities are not given.

Study-wide findings and limitations: After the booster, most clones that had expanded after primary vaccination were detected again (about 97% of CD4 and around nine tenths of CD8), suggesting broad maintenance of memory. A small fraction of clonotypes appeared in both the CD4 and CD8 compartments, likely as a result of convergent recombination. FACS-sorted repertoires could contain abundant contaminating clonotypes from the bulk population, so computational filtering was required. Only a couple of donors were included in the study, so the extent to which the findings can be generalized is limited. Compared with the primary T-cell response, the secondary T-cell response was weaker but faster, peaking on day 5 rather than day 15.

The clonotype originates from a young man who received the YFV17D yellow fever vaccine. The sequence links TRBV7-6 to TRBJ2-7; a tentative D call is TRBD1 (5 bases match). Here the sequenced sample was PBMCs, taken on the day of the first yellow fever vaccination. CDR3 region: CASSLSRVEQYV. The bases are TGTGCCAGCAGCTTAAGCAGGGTCGAGCAGTACGTC.